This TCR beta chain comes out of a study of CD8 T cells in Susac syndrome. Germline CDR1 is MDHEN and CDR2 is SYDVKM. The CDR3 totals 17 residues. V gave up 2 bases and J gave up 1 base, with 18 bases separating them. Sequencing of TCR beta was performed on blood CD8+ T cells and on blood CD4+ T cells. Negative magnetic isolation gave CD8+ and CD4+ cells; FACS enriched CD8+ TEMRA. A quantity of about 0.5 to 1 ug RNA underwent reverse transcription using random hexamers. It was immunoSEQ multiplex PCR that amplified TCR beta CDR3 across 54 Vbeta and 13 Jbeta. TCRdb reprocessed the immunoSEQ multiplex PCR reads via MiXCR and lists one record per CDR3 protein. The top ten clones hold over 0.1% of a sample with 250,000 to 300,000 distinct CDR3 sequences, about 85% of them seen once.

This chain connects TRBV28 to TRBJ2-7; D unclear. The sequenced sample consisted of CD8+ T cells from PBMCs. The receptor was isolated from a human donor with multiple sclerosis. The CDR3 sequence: CASSLTLLGLASYEQYF. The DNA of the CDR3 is TGTGCCAGCAGTTTAACCCTCTTGGGGTTGGCATCCTACGAGCAGTACTTC.